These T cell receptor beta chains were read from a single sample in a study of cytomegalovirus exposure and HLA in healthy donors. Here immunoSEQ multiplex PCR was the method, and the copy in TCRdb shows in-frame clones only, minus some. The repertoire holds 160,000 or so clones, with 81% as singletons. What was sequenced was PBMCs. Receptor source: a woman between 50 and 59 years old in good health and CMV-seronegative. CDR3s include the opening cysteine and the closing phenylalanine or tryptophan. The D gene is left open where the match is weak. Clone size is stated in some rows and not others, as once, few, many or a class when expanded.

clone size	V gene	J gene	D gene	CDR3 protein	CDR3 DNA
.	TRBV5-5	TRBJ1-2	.	CASSSFLAGSNGYTF	TGTGCCAGCAGCTCCTTTTTGGCAGGGTCGAATGGCTACACCTTC
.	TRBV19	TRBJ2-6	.	CASRAGGSGANVLTF	TGTGCCAGTAGGGCAGGAGGTAGTGGGGCCAACGTCCTGACTTTC
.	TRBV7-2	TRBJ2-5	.	CASSSSWGGGQETQYF	TGTGCCAGCAGCTCCAGCTGGGGGGGCGGACAAGAGACCCAGTACTTC
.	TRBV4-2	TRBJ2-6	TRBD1	CASSQSQGPLSSGANVLTF	TGTGCCAGCAGCCAATCACAGGGGCCGCTAAGCTCTGGGGCCAACGTCCTGACTTTC
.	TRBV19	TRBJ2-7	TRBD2	CASRGTSPEQYF	TGTGCCAGTAGAGGGACTAGCCCCGAGCAGTACTTC
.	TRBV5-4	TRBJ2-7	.	CASSLGRAGEQYF	TGTGCCAGCAGCTTAGGCAGGGCCGGCGAGCAGTACTTC
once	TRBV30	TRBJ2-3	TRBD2	CAWSVSGRLKDTQYF	TGTGCCTGGAGTGTAAGCGGGAGATTAAAAGATACGCAGTATTTT
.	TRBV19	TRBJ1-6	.	CARRVSPLHF	TGTGCCAGGAGGGTTTCACCCCTCCACTTT
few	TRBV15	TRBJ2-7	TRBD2	CATSEGGSGRGQYF	TGTGCCACCAGCGAGGGCGGTAGCGGGAGGGGGCAGTACTTC
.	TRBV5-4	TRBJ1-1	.	CASSLVGHTEAFF	TGTGCCAGCAGCTTGGTCGGTCACACTGAAGCTTTCTTT
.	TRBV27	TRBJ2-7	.	CASSFDSRSYEQYF	TGTGCCAGCAGTTTTGATTCGCGTAGCTACGAGCAGTACTTC
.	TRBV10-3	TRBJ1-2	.	CAISESVFREDYGYTF	TGTGCCATCAGTGAGTCGGTGTTTCGGGAGGACTATGGCTACACCTTC
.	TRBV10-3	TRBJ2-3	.	CATGTDPADTQYF	TGTGCCACCGGAACAGATCCCGCAGATACGCAGTATTTT
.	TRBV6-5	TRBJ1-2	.	CASSPGAGLDYGYTF	TGTGCCAGCAGCCCTGGGGCAGGGTTGGACTATGGCTACACCTTC
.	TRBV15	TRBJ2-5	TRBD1	CATSSRQGRGRETQYF	TGTGCCACCAGCTCCCGACAGGGGAGAGGTCGGGAGACCCAGTACTTC
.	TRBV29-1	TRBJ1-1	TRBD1	CSVETGGGTEAFF	TGCAGCGTTGAAACAGGGGGAGGCACTGAAGCTTTCTTT
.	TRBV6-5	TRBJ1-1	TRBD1	CASSRTGVNTEAFF	TGTGCCAGCAGTCGGACAGGGGTCAACACTGAAGCTTTCTTT
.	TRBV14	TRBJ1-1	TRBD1	CASSQGTGGTKAFF	TGTGCCAGCAGCCAAGGGACAGGGGGCACGAAAGCTTTCTTT
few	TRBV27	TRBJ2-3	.	CASSLQGGTTDTQYF	TGTGCCAGCAGTTTACAGGGGGGCACCACAGATACGCAGTATTTT
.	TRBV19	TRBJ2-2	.	CASKKKGDTGELFF	TGTGCCAGTAAGAAAAAGGGGGACACCGGGGAGCTGTTTTTT
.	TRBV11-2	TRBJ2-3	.	CASSLGLSTDTQYF	TGTGCCAGCAGCTTAGGGCTGAGCACAGATACGCAGTATTTT
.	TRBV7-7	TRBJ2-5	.	CASSPGLQETQYF	TGTGCCAGCAGCCCCGGGTTGCAAGAGACCCAGTACTTC
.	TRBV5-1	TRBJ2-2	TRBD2	CASGGQLAGVDTGELFF	TGCGCCAGCGGCGGGCAACTAGCGGGAGTGGACACCGGGGAGCTGTTTTTT
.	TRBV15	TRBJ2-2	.	CATRLGITGELFF	TGTGCCACCCGGCTAGGAATCACCGGGGAGCTGTTTTTT
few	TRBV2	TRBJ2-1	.	CASSPYNEQFF	TGTGCCAGCAGTCCTTACAATGAGCAGTTCTTC
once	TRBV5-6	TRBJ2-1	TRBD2	CASSLVSGKYNEQFF	TGTGCCAGCAGCTTGGTTAGCGGGAAATACAATGAGCAGTTCTTC
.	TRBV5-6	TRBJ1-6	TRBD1	CASSRDSYNSPLHF	TGTGCCAGCAGCCGGGACAGCTATAATTCACCCCTCCACTTT
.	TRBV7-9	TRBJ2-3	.	CASSITAATDTQYF	TGTGCCAGCAGCATCACAGCGGCCACAGATACGCAGTATTTT
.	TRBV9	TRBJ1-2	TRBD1	CASSTRTGGGYTF	TGTGCCAGCAGCACACGGACAGGGGGCGGCTACACCTTC
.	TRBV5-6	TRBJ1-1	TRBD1	CASSLGGGVTEAFF	TGTGCCAGCAGCTTGGGAGGGGGCGTCACTGAAGCTTTCTTT
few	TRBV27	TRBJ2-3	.	CASRATLLRGTDTQYF	TGTGCCAGCAGGGCGACTCTCCTCCGGGGCACAGATACGCAGTATTTT
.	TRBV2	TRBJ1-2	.	CASSDNAGGYTF	TGTGCCAGCAGTGATAACGCGGGTGGCTACACCTTC
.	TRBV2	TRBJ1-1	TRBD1	CASSRKGQSEAFF	TGTGCCAGCAGTCGCAAGGGACAGAGTGAAGCTTTCTTT
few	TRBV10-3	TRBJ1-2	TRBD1	CAISEQGANYGYTF	TGTGCCATCAGTGAACAGGGGGCTAACTATGGCTACACCTTC
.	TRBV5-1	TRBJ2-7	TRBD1	CASSRSKDRGEQYF	TGCGCCAGCAGCCGCTCAAAAGACAGGGGCGAGCAGTACTTC
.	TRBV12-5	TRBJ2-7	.	CASGHDRLYSEQYF	TGTGCTAGTGGACACGACAGGTTGTATAGCGAGCAGTACTTC
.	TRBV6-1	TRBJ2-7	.	CASSEVAYEQYF	TGTGCCAGCAGTGAAGTAGCCTACGAGCAGTACTTC
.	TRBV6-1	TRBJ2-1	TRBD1	CASREQGRVYNEQFF	TGTGCCAGCAGGGAACAGGGGAGAGTCTACAATGAGCAGTTCTTC
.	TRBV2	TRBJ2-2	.	CASSVRSGELFF	TGTGCCAGCTCGGTACGTTCCGGGGAGCTGTTTTTT
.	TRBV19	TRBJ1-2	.	CASSLGRKDYGYTF	TGTGCCAGTAGTCTTGGGAGGAAGGACTATGGCTACACCTTC
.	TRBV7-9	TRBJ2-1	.	CASGHVGSRDNEQFF	TGTGCCAGCGGCCACGTGGGTAGCCGCGACAATGAGCAGTTCTTC
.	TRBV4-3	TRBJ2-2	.	CASSQASRNTGELFF	TGCGCCAGCAGCCAAGCGTCGAGGAACACCGGGGAGCTGTTTTTT
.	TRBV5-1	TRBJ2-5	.	CASSLEGLRGETQYF	TGCGCCAGCAGCTTGGAGGGGTTGCGGGGAGAGACCCAGTACTTC
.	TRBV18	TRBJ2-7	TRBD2	CASSLAGSIDEQYF	TGTGCCAGCTCATTAGCGGGGAGTATCGACGAGCAGTACTTC
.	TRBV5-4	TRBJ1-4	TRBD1	CASSWDRGATNEKLFF	TGTGCCAGCAGCTGGGACAGGGGAGCAACTAATGAAAAACTGTTTTTT
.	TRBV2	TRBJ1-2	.	CAGVLEGTSYGYTF	TGTGCCGGAGTTTTGGAGGGAACGAGCTATGGCTACACCTTC
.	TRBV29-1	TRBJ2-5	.	CSVVGGNTQETQYF	TGCAGCGTCGTTGGAGGGAATACCCAAGAGACCCAGTACTTC
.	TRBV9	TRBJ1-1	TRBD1	CASSPRQGGTEAFF	TGTGCCAGCAGCCCGAGACAGGGAGGAACTGAAGCTTTCTTT
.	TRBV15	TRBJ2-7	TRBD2	CATSRQTSLGYEQYF	TGTGCCACCAGCAGGCAGACTAGCCTGGGTTACGAGCAGTACTTC
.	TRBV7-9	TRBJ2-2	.	CASSLAAGTGELFF	TGTGCCAGCAGTTTAGCGGCAGGCACCGGGGAGCTGTTTTTT